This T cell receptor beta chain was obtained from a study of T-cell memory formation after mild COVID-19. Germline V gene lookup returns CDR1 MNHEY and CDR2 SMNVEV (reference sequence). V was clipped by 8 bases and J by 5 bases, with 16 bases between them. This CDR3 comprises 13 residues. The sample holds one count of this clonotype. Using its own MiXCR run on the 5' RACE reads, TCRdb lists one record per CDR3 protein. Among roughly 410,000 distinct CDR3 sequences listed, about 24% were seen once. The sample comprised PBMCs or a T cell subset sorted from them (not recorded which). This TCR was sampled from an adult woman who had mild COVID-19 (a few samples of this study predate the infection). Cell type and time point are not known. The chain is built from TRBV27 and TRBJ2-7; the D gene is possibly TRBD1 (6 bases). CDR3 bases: TGTGCCAGCTATAGAGGGCAGGGGCACGAGCAGTACTTC. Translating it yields CASYRGQGHEQYF.